These 17 T cell receptor beta chains were all obtained from the same sample, sequenced in a study of a mutant IDH1 vaccine in newly diagnosed glioma. The antigens for these receptors are not known. Time point defined: week 35, safety follow-up. Doses of 300 ug of mutant IDH1 20-mer peptide were given with topical imiquimod. Repertoires were generated with immunoSEQ multiplex PCR, while TCRdb's copy carries only in-frame clones and drops some. The table records approximately 61,000 clones, 80% to 90% of them present only once. Sequenced here: PBMCs, sampled from a glioma patient whose treatment included an IDH1 peptide vaccine. All receptors come from a man aged 40-49 years with glioma.

The rearrangement joins TRBV30 to TRBJ1-6; D unresolved. Trimming stripped 0 bases from V and 10 bases from J, with 13 bases between. The CDR3 is 14 residues long. Germline-derived CDR1 and CDR2 are GTSNPN and SVGIG (reference sequence). This CDR3 reads CAWSVLGLVSPLHF. The CDR3 DNA follows: TGTGCCTGGAGTGTACTAGGGTTGGTGTCACCCCTCCACTTT.

CDR3 in DNA: TGTGCCCGTGAAAGGGGGGACTATGGCTACACCTTC. Translation: CARERGDYGYTF. This sequence joins TRBV6-1 and TRBJ1-2, with TRBD1 as a possible D gene (6 bases). Trimming shortened V by 11 bases and J by 3 bases, and 13 bases separated the two germline ends. The CDR3 has 12 residues. Germline values: CDR1 MNHNS, CDR2 SASEGT.

This clone appeared a few times. The J gene is TRBJ1-4, the V gene TRBV4-2; D is perhaps TRBD1 (6 bases). CDR1 and CDR2 (germline): LGHNA, YNFKEQ. Trimming stripped 2 bases from V and 0 bases from J, with 16 bases between. This CDR3 spans 18 amino acids. The CDR3 DNA reads as TGTGCCAGCAGCCAACGGACGTCAGGGGCCGCAACTAATGAAAAACTGTTTTTT. It specifies CASSQRTSGAATNEKLFF.

The chain uses TRBV4-1 and TRBJ2-1; 8 bases are shared with TRBD2. The CDR3 is 17 residues long. The trim removed 3 bases at V and 3 bases at J, leaving 10 bases unmatched. Germline V gene sequence: CDR1 MGHRA, CDR2 YSYEKL. This CDR3 reads CASSQGSGVRYYNEQFF. CDR3 nucleotides: TGCGCCAGCAGCCAGGGTAGCGGGGTTAGATACTACAATGAGCAGTTCTTC.

The chain is built from TRBV18 and TRBJ2-3; the D gene could be TRBD1 or TRBD2 (5 bases each). This CDR3 has 15 residues. Per germline, CDR1 KGHSH and CDR2 LQKENI. The ends were cut back, 0 bases at V and 1 base at J, with 8 bases in the middle. DNA of the CDR3: TGTGCCAGCTCACCACCGAGGGGCGGCACAGATACGCAGTATTTT. This sequence encodes CASSPPRGGTDTQYF.

The chain employs TRBV27 and TRBJ1-2; 11 positions match TRBD1. The CDR3 contains 16 residues. V lost 3 bases and J lost 8; bases outside the gene matches: 11. Germline V gene sequence: CDR1 MNHEY, CDR2 SMNVEV (reference sequence). CDR3 amino acids: CASSFGGEGTGGGYTF. In DNA, the CDR3 is TGTGCCAGCAGTTTCGGTGGAGAAGGGACAGGGGGAGGCTACACCTTC.

The genes are TRBV21-1 and TRBJ1-1; the table's TRBD1 call for D was not verified on the DNA. TRBV21-1 constitutes a pseudogene. This CDR3 contains 18 residues. The CDR3 protein is CASSPPIGTGEFGTEAFF. In nucleotides, the CDR3 is TGTGCCAGCAGCCCCCCGATTGGGACAGGGGAATTTGGCACTGAAGCTTTCTTT.

V usage is TRBV9 and J usage is TRBJ2-5; 7 positions match TRBD1. The CDR3 contains 12 residues. Per the germline V gene, CDR1 is SGDLS and CDR2 is YYNGEE. V was pared by 3 bases and J by 7 bases, with 3 bases of the junction left unmatched. CDR3 bases: TGTGCCAGCAGCGAGGGGGCAGGGACCCAGTACTTC. The encoded protein is CASSEGAGTQYF.

The rearrangement joins TRBV30 to TRBJ2-1, with D maybe TRBD2 (6 bases). Germline CDR1 is GTSNPN and CDR2 is SVGIG (reference sequence). This CDR3 has 13 residues. V lost 1 base and J lost 10, with 14 bases in between. CDR3 region: CAWSGGGGREQFF. CDR3 DNA: TGTGCCTGGAGTGGTGGGGGAGGTAGAGAGCAGTTCTTC.

This chain links TRBV5-1 with TRBJ2-3, with D tentatively TRBD2 (6 bases). The germline V gene encodes CDR1 SGHRS and CDR2 YFSETQ. Trimming took off 0 bases at V and 2 bases at J, with 13 bases between the two ends. CDR3 length equals 16 residues. CDR3 protein: CASSLAVAGHTDTQYF. CDR3 DNA: TGCGCCAGCAGCTTGGCCGTGGCGGGGCACACAGATACGCAGTATTTT.

The chain is built from TRBV30 and TRBJ1-2; maybe TRBD1 (6 bases). The germline CDR1 and CDR2 sequences are GTSNPN and SVGIG (reference sequence). This CDR3 comprises 16 residues. Trimming pared 8 bases from V and 3 bases from J, leaving 25 bases between. The CDR3 loop reads CAGGPGRVGGYYGYTF. In DNA, the CDR3 is TGTGCCGGCGGACCGGGACGCGTAGGGGGGTACTATGGCTACACCTTC.

The genes are TRBV7-2 and TRBJ2-7, with 12 bases identical to TRBD2. The germline gives CDR1 SGHTA, CDR2 FQGNSA. Losses at the gene ends were 1 base for V and 6 bases for J; bases not matched to a gene: 1. The CDR3 totals 14 residues. The CDR3 loop reads CASSLGGLAGEQYF. Here the CDR3 DNA reads TGTGCCAGCAGCTTAGGGGGACTAGCGGGCGAGCAGTACTTC. Full variable domain (rest looked up from reference TRBV7-2 and TRBJ2-7): GAGVSQSPSNKVTEKGKDVELRCDPISGHTALYWYRQSLGQGLEFLIYFQGNSAPDKSGLPSDRFSAERTGGSVSTLTIQRTQQEDSAVYLCASSLGGLAGEQYFGPGTRLTVT.

The gene calls are TRBV19 and TRBJ1-2; D not resolved. The germline V gene encodes CDR1 LNHDA and CDR2 SQIVND (reference sequence). V was cut by 1 base and J by 0 bases, with 21 bases left in between. CDR3 length: 19 residues. The CDR3 DNA is TGTGCCAGTAGTATAGGGGCAGCAGAGAAATGGACTCCTAACTATGGCTACACCTTC. Its translation is CASSIGAAEKWTPNYGYTF.

The chain combines TRBV7-2 with TRBJ2-7; 8 bases match TRBD1. This CDR3 has 16 amino acids. J lost 0 bases, V lost 2 bases, and 6 bases had no gene match. CDR1 and CDR2 from the germline V gene are SGHTA and FQGNSA. The CDR3 DNA sequence: TGTGCCAGCAGCTTAACCTTCCAGGGGGCCTCCTACGAGCAGTACTTC. Translating it yields CASSLTFQGASYEQYF.

V is TRBV7-8 and J is TRBJ2-7; 7 bases agree with TRBD2. The junction had 5 bases not matched to a gene; V was cut back by 4 bases and J by 2 bases. The CDR3 covers 14 residues. Germline CDR1 is SGHVS and CDR2 is FQNEAQ. The CDR3 is CASSSLAGPYEQYF. CDR3 sequence (DNA): TGTGCCAGCAGCTCCTTAGCGGGCCCCTACGAGCAGTACTTC.

The gene calls are TRBV7-6 and TRBJ2-7; maybe TRBD1 (6 bases). This CDR3 is built from 15 residues. The ends were cut back, 0 bases at V and 4 bases at J, with 13 bases in the middle. The germline gives CDR1 SGHVS, CDR2 FNYEAQ. The CDR3 DNA reads TGTGCCAGCAGCTTAGCGTTAGGACAGATATACGAGCAGTACTTC. Translation: CASSLALGQIYEQYF.

The rearrangement links TRBV4-2 to TRBJ2-3, with D possibly being TRBD2 (6 bases). Germline V gives CDR1 LGHNA, CDR2 YNFKEQ. V gave up 6 bases and J gave up 2 bases, with 15 bases separating them. There are 15 residues in the CDR3. The CDR3 bases are TGTGCCAGCAGTAGCACTGCGGGAAACACAGATACGCAGTATTTT. It codes for CASSSTAGNTDTQYF.